The 5 T cell receptor beta chains below were found in one sample sequenced in a study of shared clonotypes between healthy human individuals. Profiling relied on immunoSEQ multiplex PCR, and the TCRdb table lists in-frame clones only, not all of them. This sample has some 900,000 clones, with around three quarters found just once. Sequenced: memory CD4+ T cells sorted from blood. Documented subset: CD45RA-negative fraction. The receptors here all came from a man aged 18 to 30 in good health.

This chain uses TRBV5-6 with TRBJ1-2; tentatively, D is TRBD1 (5 bases). This CDR3 contains 16 residues. In germline, CDR1 is SGHDT, CDR2 YYEEEE. V gave up 3 bases and J gave up 5 bases, with 20 bases separating them. The CDR3 DNA reads as TGTGCCAGCAGCTATGGGAGCTCAGGGACTTATTATGGCTACACCTTC. It encodes CASSYGSSGTYYGYTF.

This chain links TRBV10-1 with TRBJ2-7, with TRBD1 as a possible D gene (5 bases). The germline CDR1 and CDR2 sequences are WNHNN and SYGVQD (reference sequence). CDR3 length: 16 residues. The CDR3 spells CLLGAAVSTDTYEQYF. The CDR3 coding sequence is TGCCTCCTTGGGGCTGCAGTGTCGACAGACACCTACGAGCAGTACTTC.

The chain carries TRBV4-3 and TRBJ1-4; D possibly corresponds to TRBD1 (5 bases). Trimming removed 1 base from V and 0 bases from J, with 12 bases in between. The CDR3 totals 17 residues. CDR1 and CDR2 (germline): LGHNA, YSLEER. DNA for the CDR3: TGCGCCAGCAGCCAAGCACCCGGGGGAACAACTAATGAAAAACTGTTTTTT. This encodes CASSQAPGGTTNEKLFF.

The V and J genes are TRBV5-1 and TRBJ1-2; 9 bases map to TRBD1. Germline CDR1 is SGHRS and CDR2 is YFSETQ. This CDR3 is 14 amino acids long. The ends lost 4 bases at V and 8 bases at J; junction bases unmatched: 9. The chain's CDR3 is CASSAGTGMEGYTF. Written as DNA, the CDR3 is TGCGCCAGCAGCGCCGGGACAGGGATGGAAGGCTACACCTTC.

The chain combines TRBV5-4 with TRBJ2-3, with TRBD1 matching 10 bases. Germline V gene lookup returns CDR1 SGHNT and CDR2 YYREEE (reference sequence). The V segment lost 0 bases and the J segment 7 bases; nucleotides outside the gene matches: 5. The CDR3 spans 15 residues. CDR3 region: CASSLEGQGQNTQYF. The CDR3 DNA is TGTGCCAGCAGCTTGGAGGGACAGGGGCAGAATACGCAGTATTTT.